The 8 T cell receptor beta chains below all came from one sample that was sequenced in a study of post-analysis software for immune sequencing data. The library was made from cDNA and included unique molecular identifiers. TCRdb re-derived calls from the PCR reads in MiXCR, one entry per CDR3 protein. Of under 900,000 distinct CDR3 sequences listed, roughly 58% are singletons. General study findings and limits: Controls had lower frequencies than patients of about five TRBV segments, which included TRBV5-6, TRBV5-1 and TRBV20-1.

The antigens for these receptors are not known. The sequencing input was blood. The receptors were sampled from a girl aged 5 to 17 with multiple sclerosis.

The rearrangement joins TRBV20-1 to TRBJ2-3; TRBD2 matches at 8 bases. This CDR3 contains 11 residues. Trimming took 5 bases from V and 5 from J; bases not matched to a gene: 0. CDR1 DFQATT and CDR2 SNEGSKA come from the germline V gene (reference sequence). The CDR3 DNA reads as TGCAGTGCTCTAGCGGGAGATACGCAGTATTTT. Its translation is CSALAGDTQYF.

This clonotype was picked up a small number of times. V and J are TRBV20-1 and TRBJ1-2; TRBD1 matches 7 bases. After removal of 1 base from V and 4 bases from J, the junction contained 3 bases not matched to a gene. CDR3 length equals 13 residues. Germline lookup yields CDR1 DFQATT and CDR2 SNEGSKA (reference sequence). The CDR3 protein is CSARGDSSYGYTF. The CDR3 nucleotides read TGCAGTGCTAGAGGGGACAGTTCCTATGGCTACACCTTC.

The rearrangement links TRBV24-1 to TRBJ2-3; D perhaps matches TRBD1 (7 bases). The V end was cut by 3 bases, the J end by 3 bases, with 24 bases between. Germline V gene lookup returns CDR1 KGHDR and CDR2 SFDVKD. The CDR3 is made up of 19 amino acids. CDR3 protein: CATSDANPHPGGFTDTQYF. The CDR3 DNA is TGTGCCACCAGTGATGCCAATCCCCACCCAGGGGGGTTTACAGATACGCAGTATTTT.

V gene TRBV20-1 combines with J gene TRBJ2-5; 9 bases map to TRBD1. TRBJ2-7 explains the end of the DNA better; the J call may be wrong. Germline V gene data show CDR1 as DFQATT and CDR2 as SNEGSKA (reference sequence). CDR3 length: 14 amino acids. CDR3 sequence (DNA): TGCAGTGCCACCAGGGGGACAGGGATAAACGAGCAGTACTTC. Protein: CSATRGTGINEQYF.

The chain uses TRBV4-2 and TRBJ2-7; 10 nucleotides align to TRBD2. Trimming cost V 3 bases and J 4 bases; bases outside gene matches: 6. The CDR3 loop spans 15 amino acids. Germline CDR1 is LGHNA and CDR2 is YNFKEQ. CDR3 loop: CASSHSTSGDYEQYF. CDR3 bases: TGTGCCAGCAGCCACTCTACTAGCGGGGATTACGAGCAGTACTTC.

This chain links TRBV6-1 with TRBJ2-7; TRBD2 is a possible D gene (5 bases). Trimming removed 3 bases at V and 7 bases at J, with 7 bases between. The CDR3 sequence is 11 residues long. Germline-derived CDR1 and CDR2 are MNHNS and SASEGT. The CDR3 nucleotides read TGTGCCAGCAGTGACACGGGGGAGCAGTACTTC. It yields the protein CASSDTGEQYF.

On this clonotype itself: Its ends do not fully match the called genes, so a read error is possible. CDR3 bases: TGTGCCAGCAGCCAAGGGGGCGCGGCCACAGATATGCAGTATTTT. This encodes CASSQGGAATDMQYF. The genes are TRBV3-1 and TRBJ2-3; D is perhaps TRBD1 (5 bases). Germline CDR1 is LGHDT and CDR2 is YNNKEL (reference sequence). The CDR3 consists of 15 residues.

The chain employs TRBV6-1 and TRBJ2-3; D might be TRBD1 or TRBD2, each matching 5 bases. From germline, CDR1 is MNHNS and CDR2 SASEGT. CDR3 size: 16 residues. V was clipped by 4 bases and J by 2 bases, with 16 bases between them. CDR3 protein: CASSVQPGTVTDTQYF. The DNA of the CDR3 is TGTGCCAGCAGTGTTCAACCCGGGACGGTCACAGATACGCAGTATTTT.